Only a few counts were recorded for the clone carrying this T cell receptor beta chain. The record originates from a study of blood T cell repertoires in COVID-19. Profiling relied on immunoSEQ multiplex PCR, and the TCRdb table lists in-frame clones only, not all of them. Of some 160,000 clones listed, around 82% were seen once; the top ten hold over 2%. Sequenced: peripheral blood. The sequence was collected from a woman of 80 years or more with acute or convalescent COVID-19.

CDR3 protein: CASSATGTAIAEAFF. CDR3 bases: TGTGCCAGCAGCGCCACCGGGACAGCAATCGCTGAAGCTTTCTTT. The V and J genes are TRBV9 and TRBJ1-1; TRBD1 agrees at 7 bases. CDR1 is SGDLS, CDR2 YYNGEE, per germline. The CDR3 is 15 amino acids. With V trimmed by 3 bases and J by 6 bases, 11 bases remained unmatched.